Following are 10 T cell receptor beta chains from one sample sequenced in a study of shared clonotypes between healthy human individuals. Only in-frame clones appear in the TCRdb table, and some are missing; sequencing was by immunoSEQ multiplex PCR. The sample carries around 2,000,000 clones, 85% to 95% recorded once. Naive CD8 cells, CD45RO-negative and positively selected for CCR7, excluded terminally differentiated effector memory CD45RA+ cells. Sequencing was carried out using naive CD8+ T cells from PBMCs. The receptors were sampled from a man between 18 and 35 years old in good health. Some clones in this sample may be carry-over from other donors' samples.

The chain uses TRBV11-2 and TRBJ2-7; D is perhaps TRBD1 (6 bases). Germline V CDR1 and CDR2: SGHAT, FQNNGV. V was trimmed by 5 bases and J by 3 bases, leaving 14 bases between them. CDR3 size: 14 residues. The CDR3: CASSPRDTDYEQYF. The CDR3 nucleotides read TGTGCCAGCAGCCCCCGGGACACCGACTACGAGCAGTACTTC.

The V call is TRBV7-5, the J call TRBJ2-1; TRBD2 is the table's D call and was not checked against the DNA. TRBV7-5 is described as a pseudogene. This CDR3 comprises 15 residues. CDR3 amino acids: CASSLERLAGGEQFF. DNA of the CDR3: TGTGCCAGCAGCTTAGAGAGGCTAGCGGGAGGTGAGCAGTTCTTC.

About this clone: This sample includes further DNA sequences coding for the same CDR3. In DNA form, the CDR3 reads TGTGCCAGCAGCTTAGGGGGGTCCTACAATGAGCAGTTCTTC. Translated: CASSLGGSYNEQFF. The gene calls are TRBV7-2 and TRBJ2-1, with D perhaps TRBD1 or TRBD2 (5 bases each). The CDR3 spans 14 residues. V lost 1 base and J 1 base, leaving 5 bases between the germline ends. The V gene's germline CDR1 is SGHTA and CDR2 FQGNSA.

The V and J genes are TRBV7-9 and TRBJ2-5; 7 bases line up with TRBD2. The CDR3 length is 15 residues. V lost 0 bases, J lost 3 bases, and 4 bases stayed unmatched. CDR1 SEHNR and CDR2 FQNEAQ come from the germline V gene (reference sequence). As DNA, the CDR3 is TGTGCCAGCAGCTTAGCGGAACTAGCGAAAGAGACCCAGTACTTC. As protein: CASSLAELAKETQYF.

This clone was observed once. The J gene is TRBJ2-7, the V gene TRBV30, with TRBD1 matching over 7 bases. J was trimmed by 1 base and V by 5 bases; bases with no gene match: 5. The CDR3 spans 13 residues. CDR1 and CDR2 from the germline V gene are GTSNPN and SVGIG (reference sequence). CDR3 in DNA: TGTGCCTGGTCGACAGGGTTTTCCTACGAGCAGTACTTC. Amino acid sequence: CAWSTGFSYEQYF.

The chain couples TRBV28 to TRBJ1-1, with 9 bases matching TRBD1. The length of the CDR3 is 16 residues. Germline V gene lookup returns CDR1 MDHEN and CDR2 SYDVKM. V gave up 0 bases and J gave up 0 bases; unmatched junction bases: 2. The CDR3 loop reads CASSLWDRGMNTEAFF. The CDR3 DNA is TGTGCCAGCAGTTTATGGGACAGGGGAATGAACACTGAAGCTTTCTTT.

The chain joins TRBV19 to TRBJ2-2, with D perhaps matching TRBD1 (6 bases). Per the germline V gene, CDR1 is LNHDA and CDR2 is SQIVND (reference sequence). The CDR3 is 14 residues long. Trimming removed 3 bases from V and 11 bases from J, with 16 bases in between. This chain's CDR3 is CASSIFVPGDELFF. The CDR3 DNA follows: TGTGCCAGTAGTATCTTCGTCCCAGGGGATGAGCTGTTTTTT. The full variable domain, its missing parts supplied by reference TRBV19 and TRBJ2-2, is DGGITQSPKYLFRKEGQNVTLSCEQNLNHDAMYWYRQDPGQGLRLIYYSQIVNDFQKGDIAEGYSVSREKKESFPLTVTSAQKNPTAFYLCASSIFVPGDELFFGEGSRLTVL.

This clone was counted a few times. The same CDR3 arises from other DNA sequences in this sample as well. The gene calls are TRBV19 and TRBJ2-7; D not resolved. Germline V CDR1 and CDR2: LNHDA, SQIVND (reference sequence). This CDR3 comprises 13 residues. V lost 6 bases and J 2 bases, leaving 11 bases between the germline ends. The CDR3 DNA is TGTGCCAGTAGCCTGACGGGTACCTACGAGCAGTACTTC. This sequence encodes CASSLTGTYEQYF.

The CDR3 sequence is CASSSAYREMNEQFF. The CDR3 nucleotides read TGTGCCAGCAGTTCCGCGTACAGGGAGATGAATGAGCAGTTCTTC. The V gene is TRBV27, the J gene TRBJ2-1, with D maybe TRBD1 (6 bases). This CDR3 is built from 15 residues. The ends were cut back, 4 bases at V and 7 bases at J, with 17 bases in the middle. CDR1 is MNHEY, CDR2 SMNVEV, per germline (reference sequence).

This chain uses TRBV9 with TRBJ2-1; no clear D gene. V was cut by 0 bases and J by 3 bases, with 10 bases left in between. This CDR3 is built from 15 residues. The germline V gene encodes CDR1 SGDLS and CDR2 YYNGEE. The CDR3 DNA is TGTGCCAGCAGCGTAGCTACTGTCAGCTACAATGAGCAGTTCTTC. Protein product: CASSVATVSYNEQFF. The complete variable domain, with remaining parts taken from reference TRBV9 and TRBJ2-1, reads DSGVTQTPKHLITATGQRVTLRCSPRSGDLSVYWYQQSLDQGLQFLIQYYNGEERAKGNILERFSAQQFPDLHSELNLSSLELGDSALYFCASSVATVSYNEQFFGPGTRLTVL.